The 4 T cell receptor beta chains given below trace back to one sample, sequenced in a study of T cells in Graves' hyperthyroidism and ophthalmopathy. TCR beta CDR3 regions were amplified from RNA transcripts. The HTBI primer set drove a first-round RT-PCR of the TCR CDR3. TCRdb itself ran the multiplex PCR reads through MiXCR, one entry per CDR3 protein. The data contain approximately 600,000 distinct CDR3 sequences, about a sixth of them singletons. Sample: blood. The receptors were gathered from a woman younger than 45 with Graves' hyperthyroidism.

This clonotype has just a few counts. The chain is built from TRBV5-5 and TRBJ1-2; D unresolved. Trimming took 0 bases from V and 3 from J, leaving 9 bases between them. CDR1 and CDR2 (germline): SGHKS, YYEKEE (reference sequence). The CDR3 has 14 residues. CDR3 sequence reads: CASSLGGQDYGYTF. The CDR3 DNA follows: TGTGCCAGCAGCTTGGGTGGTCAGGACTATGGCTACACCTTC.

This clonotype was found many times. The DNA for the CDR3 is TGTGCCAGCAGTGGCAGGGGGCATTATGAGACCCAGTACTTC. It is translated as CASSGRGHYETQYF. The chain recombines TRBV28 with TRBJ2-5; 8 bases map to TRBD1. This CDR3 spans 14 amino acids. The ends lost 5 bases at V and 5 bases at J; junction bases unmatched: 7. Per germline, CDR1 MDHEN and CDR2 SYDVKM.

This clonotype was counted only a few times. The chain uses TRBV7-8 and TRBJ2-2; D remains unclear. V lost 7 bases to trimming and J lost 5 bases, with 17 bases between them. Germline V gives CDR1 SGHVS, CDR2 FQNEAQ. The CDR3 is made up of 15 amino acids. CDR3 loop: CASTAMGRSTGELFF. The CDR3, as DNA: TGTGCCAGCACCGCCATGGGTCGGTCGACCGGGGAGCTGTTTTTT.

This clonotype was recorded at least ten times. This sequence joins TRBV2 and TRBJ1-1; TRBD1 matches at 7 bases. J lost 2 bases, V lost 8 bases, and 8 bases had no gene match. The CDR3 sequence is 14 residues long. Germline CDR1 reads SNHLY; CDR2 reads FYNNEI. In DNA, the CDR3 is TGTGCCAGCCTAATACAGGGGTTAAACACTGAAGCTTTCTTT. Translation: CASLIQGLNTEAFF.